This TCR beta chain was identified in a study of blood T cell repertoires in COVID-19. TCRdb keeps only in-frame clones here, not all; method: immunoSEQ multiplex PCR. The repertoire consists of over 70,000 clones, with roughly 80% occurring once and the leading ten covering about half. This clone was counted only a few times. CDR3 size: 14 residues. Per the germline V gene, CDR1 is KGHDR and CDR2 is SFDVKD. V shed 3 bases, J shed 3 bases, and the junction held 1 base outside the gene matches. This receptor was taken from a human donor in a cohort sampled during active COVID-19. The rearrangement links TRBV24-1 to TRBJ1-2; 9 nucleotides agree with TRBD1. Sample: peripheral blood. CDR3 sequence reads: CATSDRDRDYGYTF. The CDR3 DNA follows: TGTGCCACCAGTGATAGGGACAGGGACTATGGCTACACCTTC.